The present entry profiles one TCR beta chain with its context. Its antigen is as yet unknown. This record comes from a study of monozygotic twins with inflammatory bowel disease. General study findings and limits: Findings did not support one strong IBD-associated signal or clonotype.

TCRdb reworked the 5' RACE reads into one entry per CDR3 protein, no DNA. The sample totals about 200,000 distinct CDR3 sequences; its top ten clones hold about 8%. In germline, CDR1 is SEHNR, CDR2 FQNEAQ (reference sequence). The CDR3 is 13 residues long. The sample consisted of blood. V and J are TRBV7-9 and TRBJ1-5; TCRdb designates TRBD1, a call that cannot be tested without DNA. This clonotype originated in a human donor with ulcerative colitis or Crohn's disease, or a healthy co-twin of an affected twin (not recorded which). The CDR3 spells CASSLDGRQPQHF. The variable domain in full, with the rest retrieved from reference TRBV7-9 and TRBJ1-5, is DTGVSQNPRHKITKRGQNVTFRCDPISEHNRLYWYRQTLGQGPEFLTYFQNEAQLEKSRLLSDRFSAERPKGSFSTLEIQRTEQGDSAMYLCASSLDGRQPQHFGDGTRLSIL.